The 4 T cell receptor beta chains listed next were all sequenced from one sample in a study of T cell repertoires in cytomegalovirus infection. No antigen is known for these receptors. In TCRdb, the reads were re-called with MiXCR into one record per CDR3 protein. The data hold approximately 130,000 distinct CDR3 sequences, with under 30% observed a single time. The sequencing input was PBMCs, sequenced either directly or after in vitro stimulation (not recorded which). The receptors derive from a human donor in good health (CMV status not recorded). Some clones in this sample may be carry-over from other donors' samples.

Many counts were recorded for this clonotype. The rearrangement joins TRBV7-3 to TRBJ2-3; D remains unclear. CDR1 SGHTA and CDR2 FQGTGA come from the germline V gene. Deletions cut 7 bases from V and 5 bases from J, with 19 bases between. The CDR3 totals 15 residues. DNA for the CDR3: TGTGCCAGCAAACCGGGCCCCCAATTGGGAGATACGCAGTATTTT. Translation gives CASKPGPQLGDTQYF.

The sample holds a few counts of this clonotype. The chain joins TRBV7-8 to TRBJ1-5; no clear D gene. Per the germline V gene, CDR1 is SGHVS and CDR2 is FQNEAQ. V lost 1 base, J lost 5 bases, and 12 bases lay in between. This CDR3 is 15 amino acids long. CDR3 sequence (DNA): TGTGCCAGCAGCTTAGGCGTCGGAGAACATCAGCCCCAGCATTTT. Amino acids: CASSLGVGEHQPQHF.

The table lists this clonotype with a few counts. The CDR3 DNA is TGCAGCGTCCGGGCCCAGAGGGACACTGAAGCTTTCTTT. This translates into CSVRAQRDTEAFF. The chain has TRBV29-1 and TRBJ1-1; D not resolved. The CDR3 length is 13 residues. V was clipped by 6 bases and J by 3 bases, with 14 bases between them. Germline V lookup: CDR1 SQVTM, CDR2 ANQGSEA.

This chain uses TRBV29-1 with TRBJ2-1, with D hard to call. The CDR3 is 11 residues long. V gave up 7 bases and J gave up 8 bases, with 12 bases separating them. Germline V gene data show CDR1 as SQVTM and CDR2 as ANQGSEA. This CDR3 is CSARTVDEQFF. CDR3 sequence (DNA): TGCAGCGCCCGGACGGTAGATGAGCAGTTCTTC.